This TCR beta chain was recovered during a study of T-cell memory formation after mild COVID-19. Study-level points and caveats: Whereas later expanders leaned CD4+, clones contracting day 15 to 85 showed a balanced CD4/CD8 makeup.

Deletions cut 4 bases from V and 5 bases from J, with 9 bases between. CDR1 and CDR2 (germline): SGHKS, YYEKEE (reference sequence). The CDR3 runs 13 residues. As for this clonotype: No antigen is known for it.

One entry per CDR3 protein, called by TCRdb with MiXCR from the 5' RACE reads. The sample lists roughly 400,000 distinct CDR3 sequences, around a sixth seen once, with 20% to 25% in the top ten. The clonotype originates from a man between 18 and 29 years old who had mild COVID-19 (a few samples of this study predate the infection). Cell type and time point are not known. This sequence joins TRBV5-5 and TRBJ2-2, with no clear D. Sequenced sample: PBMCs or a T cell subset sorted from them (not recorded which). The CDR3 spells CASSMDVTGELFF. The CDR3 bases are TGTGCCAGCAGCATGGACGTTACCGGGGAGCTGTTTTTT.